This T cell receptor (beta chain) was obtained from a study of T cell responses to AZD1222 COVID-19 vaccine. TCRdb keeps only in-frame clones here, not all; method: immunoSEQ multiplex PCR. Among fewer than 200,000 clones, more than 80% were seen once, and the ten largest hold 5% to 7.5%. The CDR3 has 14 amino acids. V lost 4 bases and J 9 bases, leaving 13 bases between the germline ends. From germline, CDR1 is SNHLY and CDR2 FYNNEI. General study results and limits: Among the donors, most were white British and more were female, and clonal diversity was possibly underestimated.

On this clone: The target antigen is unknown.

Sequencing was performed on peripheral blood, taken on day 0 of AZD1222 vaccination. This TCR derives from an adult in good health. V is TRBV2 and J is TRBJ1-6, with D possibly matching TRBD1 (6 bases). CDR3 sequence reads: CASSVRQASSPLHF. In DNA form, the CDR3 reads TGTGCCAGCAGTGTGAGACAGGCCAGTTCACCCCTCCACTTT.